This TCR beta chain was sequenced for a study of blood T cell repertoires in COVID-19. At the level of the study: Samples representing acute and convalescent COVID-19 were sourced from the United States, Italy and Spain. T cells, B-cell-depleted T cells, or PBMCs supplied cDNA or gDNA.

The CDR3 sequence is 18 residues long. V shed 7 bases and J shed 3 bases, with 27 bases lying between them. Per the germline V gene, CDR1 is SGHRS and CDR2 is YFSETQ. In the original processing: Estimation of nucleated cell counts relied on the amplification of reference gene primers. Sequenced by immunoSEQ multiplex PCR; TCRdb stores in-frame clones only, minus some. V, J and clone size reflect that table, while D and trimming were determined from the DNA. This sample yields around 170,000 clones, of which roughly 90% are seen a single time; approximately 2.8% belongs to the top ten. The receptor comes from a man aged 60 to 69 with acute or convalescent COVID-19. This sequence joins TRBV5-1 and TRBJ2-3; D is perhaps TRBD1 (6 bases). The sequenced material came from peripheral blood. CDR3 region: CASPPARSRGLETDTQYF. As DNA, the CDR3 is TGCGCCAGCCCCCCGGCCCGCAGCAGGGGATTGGAGACAGATACGCAGTATTTT.